This paragraph reports one T cell receptor beta chain. Its specific antigen is unknown. Base qualities are missing; no much larger clone stands one base away. The record originates from a study of blood T cell repertoires in COVID-19 (dated by TCRdb to the early 2020s). Study-wide context: Collaborator samples came from the United States, Italy and Spain and covered acute and convalescent phases of COVID-19. The material from the prospective study consisted of cDNA or gDNA derived from T cells, B-cell-depleted T cells, or PBMCs. Subjects who had been exposed to COVID-19, were actively infected with it, or had recovered from it provided the deeply sampled blood TCRbeta repertoires that made up the dataset. The repertoires were made available in a free public database intended to serve as a resource for research on the immune response to SARS-CoV-2. Samples came from the ongoing ImmuneRACE study (first 160 participants) plus 1,254 subjects from 6 global collaborators. The sample metadata nearly always contained a de-identified subject ID, COVID-19 status, age in years and sex. Where HLA class I and class II types were available, the types were taken from metadata supplied by the sample provider, not from assay-based typing.

TCRbeta CDR3 regions were amplified from genomic DNA using the immunoSEQ Assay, a bias-controlled multiplex PCR. Per the authors' processing: Nucleated cell counts per sample were estimated from amplification of reference gene primers within the assay. To quantify the absolute abundance of each unique TCRbeta CDR3 rearrangement, sequence reads were collapsed and filtered. For each sample, productive Simpson clonality was calculated as the square root of Simpson's diversity index over productive rearrangements. Here the immuneACCESS table is served through TCRdb, limited to in-frame sequences with V and J called. Missing clones are a known gap in these copies; in checked studies unresolved V genes cover under half, and the rest lacks a known reason. From that table come the V and J calls and clone size; the DNA was used to work out D and trimming. For this sample there are about 50,000 clones; more than 75% appear just once. About 5% of the sample belongs to the ten largest clones.

The full study reports these points: The quantity of clinical and demographic metadata differed by source and by participant and was supplied without curation.

Participants in the prospective study were aged 18 to 89 years, lived in some 24 United States geographic areas, and enrolled through a virtual design. To assign participants to cohorts, the prospective study relied on clinical history that participants themselves reported in a screening survey and a study questionnaire. In the prospective study, whole blood, serum and a nasopharyngeal or oropharyngeal swab were collected from each participant by mobile phlebotomists. Participants in the prospective study had the option to provide additional blood draws and questionnaires over an approximately two-month period. Before DNA extraction, prospective study blood samples were shipped either frozen or at room temperature. CDR1 and CDR2 are drawn from the germline V gene: MNHEY, SVGAGI. The CDR3 starts with the cysteine, ends with the phenylalanine, and has 15 residues. The sequence is cut down to CDR3 DNA, 45 bases in frame from base 1. The trim is 6 bases for V and 2 bases for J, with a gap of 11 bases between the germline ends.

In this chain, TRBV6-5 is recombined with TRBJ2-6; a confident D gene designation cannot be given. This TCR derives from a woman aged 45 to 65 with acute COVID-19. Sequencing input: PBMCs or T cells enriched from blood (not recorded which). CDR3 reads: CASSHTAAGANVLTF. The nucleotide sequence reads as follows: TGTGCCAGCAGCCACACGGCGGCTGGGGCCAACGTCCTGACTTTC.